The rows below give T cell receptor beta chains drawn from one sample of a study of shared clonotypes between healthy human individuals. Profiled with immunoSEQ multiplex PCR; TCRdb holds only in-frame clones, not every one. This table holds around 1.6 million clones, 95% to 99% found once. The sample was naive CD4+ T cells sorted from blood. Source of these receptors: a man aged 30 to 45 in good health. CDR3s include the opening cysteine and the closing phenylalanine or tryptophan. Fields, in order: V gene, clone size, J gene, D gene, CDR3 protein, CDR3 DNA. D genes are given only for firm matches. Where a row states a size, it is once, few, many or the class of an expanded clone; other rows omit it.

v_call: TRBV9
clone_size: NA
j_call: TRBJ1-5
d_call: NA
cdr3_aa: CASSANQGIAQPQHF
cdr3_nt: TGTGCCAGCAGCGCTAATCAGGGGATTGCTCAGCCCCAGCATTTT

v_call: TRBV28
clone_size: NA
j_call: TRBJ1-5
d_call: NA
cdr3_aa: CASSYVDRYQPQHF
cdr3_nt: TGTGCCAGCAGTTATGTCGACAGGTACCAGCCCCAGCATTTT

v_call: TRBV18
clone_size: NA
j_call: TRBJ2-3
d_call: NA
cdr3_aa: CASSRDIFTDTQYF
cdr3_nt: TGTGCCAGCTCACGGGACATATTCACAGATACGCAGTATTTT

v_call: TRBV7-9
clone_size: NA
j_call: TRBJ1-1
d_call: NA
cdr3_aa: CASSQQGTTEAFF
cdr3_nt: TGTGCCAGCAGCCAACAAGGGACGACTGAAGCTTTCTTT

v_call: TRBV7-8
clone_size: once
j_call: TRBJ1-2
d_call: NA
cdr3_aa: CASSSDSNYGYTF
cdr3_nt: TGTGCCAGCAGCTCCGACAGTAACTATGGCTACACCTTC

v_call: TRBV9
clone_size: NA
j_call: TRBJ2-1
d_call: NA
cdr3_aa: CASSVVAGSVTQQGSSYNEQFF
cdr3_nt: TGTGCCAGCAGCGTAGTGGCAGGGTCCGTAACCCAGCAGGGGAGCTCCTACAATGAGCAGTTCTTC

v_call: TRBV18
clone_size: NA
j_call: TRBJ2-1
d_call: NA
cdr3_aa: CASSDMYNEQFF
cdr3_nt: TGTGCCAGCTCAGACATGTACAATGAGCAGTTCTTC

v_call: TRBV19
clone_size: NA
j_call: TRBJ2-2
d_call: TRBD2
cdr3_aa: CASSSRLAGGANTGELFF
cdr3_nt: TGTGCCAGTAGTTCAAGACTAGCGGGAGGAGCGAACACCGGGGAGCTGTTTTTT

v_call: TRBV6-1
clone_size: NA
j_call: TRBJ2-6
d_call: TRBD2
cdr3_aa: CASSALGGAGANVLTF
cdr3_nt: TGTGCCAGCAGTGCCCTTGGGGGGGCTGGGGCCAACGTCCTGACTTTC

v_call: TRBV5-5
clone_size: NA
j_call: TRBJ2-7
d_call: TRBD1
cdr3_aa: CASSRGTGVMYEQYF
cdr3_nt: TGTGCCAGCAGCAGAGGGACAGGGGTTATGTACGAGCAGTACTTC

v_call: TRBV7-8
clone_size: NA
j_call: TRBJ2-7
d_call: TRBD1
cdr3_aa: CASSPDRVVTYEQYF
cdr3_nt: TGTGCCAGCAGCCCCGACAGGGTCGTAACCTACGAGCAGTACTTC

v_call: TRBV11-3
clone_size: NA
j_call: TRBJ2-7
d_call: TRBD1
cdr3_aa: CASSSRDRGNEQYF
cdr3_nt: TGTGCCAGCAGCTCCAGGGACAGGGGAAACGAGCAGTACTTC

v_call: TRBV11-2
clone_size: NA
j_call: TRBJ2-7
d_call: NA
cdr3_aa: CASGTQAAYEQYF
cdr3_nt: TGTGCCAGCGGGACCCAAGCCGCCTACGAGCAGTACTTC

v_call: TRBV7-8
clone_size: NA
j_call: TRBJ1-2
d_call: NA
cdr3_aa: CASSTSGAGGYTF
cdr3_nt: TGTGCCAGCAGCACCTCCGGGGCCGGAGGCTACACCTTC

v_call: TRBV28
clone_size: NA
j_call: TRBJ2-5
d_call: TRBD2
cdr3_aa: CASSFIAGGQETQYF
cdr3_nt: TGTGCCAGCAGTTTTATAGCGGGAGGTCAGGAGACCCAGTACTTC

v_call: TRBV5-1
clone_size: once
j_call: TRBJ2-2
d_call: NA
cdr3_aa: CASSLEGGRNTGELFF
cdr3_nt: TGCGCCAGCAGCCTCGAGGGAGGCCGAAACACCGGGGAGCTGTTTTTT

v_call: TRBV20-1
clone_size: NA
j_call: TRBJ2-5
d_call: NA
cdr3_aa: CSARFVETQYF
cdr3_nt: TGCAGTGCTAGGTTTGTAGAGACCCAGTACTTC

v_call: TRBV5-5
clone_size: NA
j_call: TRBJ2-3
d_call: TRBD2
cdr3_aa: CASSLTESLGLALTDTQYF
cdr3_nt: TGTGCCAGCAGCTTGACGGAGTCCCTGGGACTAGCGCTCACAGATACGCAGTATTTT

v_call: TRBV5-1
clone_size: NA
j_call: TRBJ2-7
d_call: NA
cdr3_aa: CASGTVLSGEQYF
cdr3_nt: TGCGCCAGCGGGACGGTCTTATCGGGCGAGCAGTACTTC

v_call: TRBV28
clone_size: NA
j_call: TRBJ2-3
d_call: TRBD2
cdr3_aa: CASSSQREASTDTQYF
cdr3_nt: TGTGCCAGCTCCTCACAGCGGGAGGCAAGCACAGATACGCAGTATTTT

v_call: TRBV30
clone_size: once
j_call: TRBJ2-2
d_call: TRBD2
cdr3_aa: CAWSDPTSGANAGELFF
cdr3_nt: TGTGCCTGGAGCGACCCGACTAGCGGGGCGAATGCCGGGGAGCTGTTTTTT

v_call: TRBV28
clone_size: once
j_call: TRBJ1-1
d_call: NA
cdr3_aa: CASSNPRGRAFF
cdr3_nt: TGTGCCAGCTCAAATCCCCGGGGACGAGCTTTCTTT

v_call: TRBV5-1
clone_size: NA
j_call: TRBJ2-2
d_call: NA
cdr3_aa: CASSQDLGTGELFF
cdr3_nt: TGCGCCAGCAGCCAAGATTTAGGGACCGGGGAGCTGTTTTTT

v_call: TRBV5-1
clone_size: NA
j_call: TRBJ2-1
d_call: TRBD2
cdr3_aa: CASSPEGTSGTHEQFF
cdr3_nt: TGCGCCAGCAGCCCAGAAGGGACTAGCGGGACGCATGAGCAGTTCTTC

v_call: TRBV11-2
clone_size: NA
j_call: TRBJ1-2
d_call: NA
cdr3_aa: CASSRGSSYGYTF
cdr3_nt: TGTGCCAGCAGCCGAGGGTCCAGTTATGGCTACACCTTC

v_call: TRBV5-8
clone_size: NA
j_call: TRBJ2-7
d_call: TRBD2
cdr3_aa: CASSLLGRLAHTSGEQYF
cdr3_nt: TGTGCCAGCAGCTTATTAGGGAGACTAGCGCACACCTCCGGCGAGCAGTACTTC

v_call: TRBV5-1
clone_size: NA
j_call: TRBJ1-5
d_call: NA
cdr3_aa: CASSLDPGNQPQHF
cdr3_nt: TGCGCCAGCAGCTTGGATCCCGGCAATCAGCCCCAGCATTTT

v_call: TRBV4-3
clone_size: NA
j_call: TRBJ2-3
d_call: NA
cdr3_aa: CASSQDLLRAEVTDTQYF
cdr3_nt: TGCGCCAGCAGCCAAGATCTTTTGAGAGCGGAAGTCACAGATACGCAGTATTTT

v_call: TRBV19
clone_size: NA
j_call: TRBJ2-7
d_call: NA
cdr3_aa: CASRDSHYEQYF
cdr3_nt: TGTGCCAGTAGGGACTCTCACTACGAGCAGTACTTC

v_call: TRBV2
clone_size: NA
j_call: TRBJ1-2
d_call: NA
cdr3_aa: CASSEGQRYGYTF
cdr3_nt: TGTGCCAGCAGTGAAGGACAACGGTATGGCTACACCTTC

v_call: TRBV29-1
clone_size: NA
j_call: TRBJ2-7
d_call: NA
cdr3_aa: CSVVGVKSYEQYF
cdr3_nt: TGCAGCGTTGTCGGAGTAAAAAGCTACGAGCAGTACTTC

v_call: TRBV11-2
clone_size: once
j_call: TRBJ2-3
d_call: TRBD2
cdr3_aa: CASSSTGTNSDTQYF
cdr3_nt: TGTGCCAGCAGTTCAACCGGGACTAATTCAGATACGCAGTATTTT